Sequencing of this T cell receptor beta chain was carried out in a study of blood T cells in healthy people across ages (dated by TCRdb to between 2014 and 2017). Context from the whole study: Template switching captured roughly one uniquely barcoded TCR beta cDNA molecule per two T cells in model experiments. Two additional independent replicas of 1 million unique cDNA reads from the same blood draw were analyzed for two donors (one aged 18 to 29 and one aged 80 or older). To avoid experimental bias, donors of different ages were distributed randomly across sequencing lanes. The study measured age-related changes in TCR beta repertoire diversity using deep sequencing normalized with unique cDNA molecular identifiers. The donors were split into four age groups: young (average roughly 15 years), middle-aged (roughly 39), aged (roughly 68) and long-lived (approximately 80).

What the research found in general, with its limitations: Observed TCR beta diversity per million T cells fell roughly linearly with age, and a significant reduction was already apparent by age around 40. Estimates of total diversity from one million sequenced T cells were regarded as lower bounds and underestimates. Compared with the aged group, the long-lived group had more naive CD4+ T cells, fewer expanded clones and increased TCR diversity, a pattern suggesting age selection. Because the CMV infection status of the donors was unknown, age-related changes in expanded clonotypes may potentially have been confounded. Conclusive comparison of naive and antigen-experienced compartments was prevented by the profiling of bulk unsorted PBMCs. There was a strong correlation between observed TCR beta diversity and the percentage of naive T cells measured by flow cytometry.

From its cysteine to its phenylalanine, the CDR3 spans 16 amino acids. The entry retains the CDR3 DNA only, 48 bases that are in frame from base 1. Trimming takes 5 bases off V and 4 bases off J; junction bases not matched to a gene: 12. CDR1 and CDR2, looked up from the germline V gene (reference sequence), are SEHNR and FQNEAQ. The donors were 40 or so Caucasian individuals from Russia, aged roughly 6 to 95 years, who were systemically healthy. Each donor gave approximately 9.4 milliliters of peripheral blood, drawn into EDTA-treated Vacutainer tubes. PBMCs were isolated by Ficoll-Paque density-gradient centrifugation, with at least 7 million obtained per sample. Total RNA was extracted from PBMCs with Trizol reagent, with at least 6 micrograms obtained per sample. The percentages of naive CD45RAhigh/CD27high T cells were determined by flow cytometry on a PBMC aliquot from every donor. Comment on this clonotype: Its antigen target is currently unknown. No base quality values were provided; no much bigger clone lies one nucleotide off.

The method was 5' RACE. The sequencer was an Illumina HiSeq 2500. A second PCR of roughly 7 to 12 cycles was run with a J-beta primer mix and a sample-barcoded 5' primer. Each TCR beta cDNA molecule received a unique molecular identifier from a template-switch 5' adaptor carrying 12 random nucleotides. Each sample yielded at least 2.5 million CDR3-containing paired-end reads. All of the RNA was converted into first-strand cDNA using the Mint cDNA synthesis kit, with a TRBC-specific oligonucleotide serving as the primer. All cDNA was treated with uracil-DNA glycosylase and then went through a first 18-cycle PCR with the universal primers M1SS and BC2_uni_R. The authors' analysis ran thus. Each sample was normalized by randomly selecting 1 million high-quality reads, each carrying a distinct molecular identifier. Instead of being binned into consensus sequences, reads with shared molecular identifiers were discarded. MiTCR, with a Q25 quality threshold and the strictest error-elimination algorithm, was used for CDR3 identification, clonotype clustering and error correction. A nonparametric unseen species model using Euler transformation provided a lower-bound estimate of total TCR beta diversity. Starting from the raw public reads, TCRdb applied fastp trimming at Q25, assembled clones with MiXCR and retained in-frame beta chains. Records with the same CDR3 protein are collapsed into one entry carrying the most frequent genes and DNA. TCRdb, rather than the study authors, made the V and J calls. A total of about 1.4 million distinct CDR3 sequences appear in this sample, roughly 60% of them only once. The ten largest clones capture approximately 7% of the sample.

The rearrangement combines TRBV7-9 with TRBJ2-3, with 7 bases matching TRBD2. The receptor's source is a man aged 18 to 29 in good health. The sequenced material came from blood. The CDR3 amino acid sequence is: CASSPFGLGAPDTQYF. The bases are TGTGCCAGCAGCCCATTTGGACTAGGGGCTCCAGATACGCAGTATTTT.